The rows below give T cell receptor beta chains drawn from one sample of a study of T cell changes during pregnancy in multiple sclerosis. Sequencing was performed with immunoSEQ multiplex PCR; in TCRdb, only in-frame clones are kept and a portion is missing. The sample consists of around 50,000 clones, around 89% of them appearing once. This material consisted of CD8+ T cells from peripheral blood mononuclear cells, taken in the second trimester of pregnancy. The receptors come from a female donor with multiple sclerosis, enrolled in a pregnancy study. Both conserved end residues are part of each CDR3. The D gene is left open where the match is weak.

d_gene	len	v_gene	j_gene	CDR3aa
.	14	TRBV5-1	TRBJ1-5	CASSLGQGLEPQHF
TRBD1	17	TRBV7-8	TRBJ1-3	CASSHPRDSLSGNTIYF
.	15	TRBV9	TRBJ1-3	CASSVDRGVGNTIYF
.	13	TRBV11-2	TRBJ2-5	CASSLDTEETQYF
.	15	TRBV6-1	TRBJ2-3	CASSEPRISTDTQYF
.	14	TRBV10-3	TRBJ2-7	CAITDDSSSYEQYF
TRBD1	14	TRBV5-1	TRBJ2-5	CASSLDRAQETQYF
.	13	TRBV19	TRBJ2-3	CASTSESTDTQYF
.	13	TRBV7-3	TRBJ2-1	CASSSGHTNEQFF
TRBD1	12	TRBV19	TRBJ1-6	CAIRQGSGPLHF
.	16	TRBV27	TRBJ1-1	CASSFSGQGLNTEAFF
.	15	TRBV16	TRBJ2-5	CASSQSWSTGETQYF
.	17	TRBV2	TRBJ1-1	CASSASNREDKNTEAFF
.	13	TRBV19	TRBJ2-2	CASTHDSTGELFF
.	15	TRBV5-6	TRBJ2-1	CASSFDRRAYNEQFF
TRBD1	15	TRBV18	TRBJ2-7	CASSPRDRVPYEQYF
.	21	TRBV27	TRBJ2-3	CASIPRLEFSPTVNSTDTQYF
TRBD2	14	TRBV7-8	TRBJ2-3	CASSFSGFTDTQYF
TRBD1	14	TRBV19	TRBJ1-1	CASSIDLGQAEAFF
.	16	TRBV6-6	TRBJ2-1	CASSYSAAGIYNEQFF
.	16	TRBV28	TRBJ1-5	CASSFLGHYSNQPQHF
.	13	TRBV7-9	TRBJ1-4	CASTLSGTTKLFF
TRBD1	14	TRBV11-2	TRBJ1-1	CASTAGTGDTEAFF
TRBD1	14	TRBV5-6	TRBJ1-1	CASSTPTGSTEAFF
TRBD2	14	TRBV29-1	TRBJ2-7	CSVEGPSGSYEQYF
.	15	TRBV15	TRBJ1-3	CATSRTAESGNTIYF
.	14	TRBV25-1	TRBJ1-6	CASSDFDSNSPLHF
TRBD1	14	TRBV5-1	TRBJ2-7	CASTTGTGVNEQYF
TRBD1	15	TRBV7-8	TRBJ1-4	CATTDRDVPNEKLFF
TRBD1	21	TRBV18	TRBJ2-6	CASSPPSGQGVEYSGANVLTF
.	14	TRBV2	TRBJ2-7	CASMGRDISYEQYF
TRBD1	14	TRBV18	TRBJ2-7	CASSQRDRVDEQYF
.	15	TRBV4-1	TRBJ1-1	CASSPRVRGDTEAFF
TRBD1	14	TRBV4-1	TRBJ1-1	CASRAGGAGTEAFF
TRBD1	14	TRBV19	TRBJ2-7	CASSLTGGAYEQYF
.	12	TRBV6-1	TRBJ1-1	CASSEDVGGAFF
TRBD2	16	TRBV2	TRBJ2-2	CASSEAGLAGPGELFF
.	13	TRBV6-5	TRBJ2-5	CASTGQTEGTQYF
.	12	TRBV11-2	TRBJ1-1	CASSLRGSEAFF
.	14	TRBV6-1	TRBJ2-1	CASREGALYNEQFF
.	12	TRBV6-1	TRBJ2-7	CASSPGGYEQYF
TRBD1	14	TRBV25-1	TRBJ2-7	CASMPGQGFVEQYF
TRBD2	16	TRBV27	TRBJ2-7	CASSPIRGGRNREQYF
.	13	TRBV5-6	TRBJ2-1	CASSLAGNNEQFF
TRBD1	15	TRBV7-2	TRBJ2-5	CASSSRGQGQETQYF
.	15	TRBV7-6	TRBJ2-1	CASSFSGDSYNEQFF
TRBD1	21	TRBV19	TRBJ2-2	CASSAPLGTGIQNRMTGELFF
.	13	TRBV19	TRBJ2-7	CASSIGAAHEQYF
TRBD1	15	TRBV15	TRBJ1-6	CATSRDRQGYSPLHF
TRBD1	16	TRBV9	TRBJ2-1	CASSVGGQGTYNEQFF
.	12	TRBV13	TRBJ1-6	CASSFGESPLHF
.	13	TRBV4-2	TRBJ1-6	CASTPGYNSPLHF
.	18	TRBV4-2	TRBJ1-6	CASSQDDQPTGWDSPLHF
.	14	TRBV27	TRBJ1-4	CASSFTATNEKLFF
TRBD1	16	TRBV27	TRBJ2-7	CASSLFTGTGTHEQYF